The entry that follows covers one T cell receptor (beta chain) sequence. Germline CDR1 and CDR2: SGHDT and YYEEEE. V was trimmed by 4 bases and J by 0 bases, leaving 14 bases between them. The CDR3 spans 17 residues. Seattle enrolled patients during active infection and tracked them longitudinally. Data came from immunoSEQ multiplex PCR; TCRdb stores just in-frame clones and leaves some out. The table has under 300,000 clones, 86% seen once. The data stem from a study of blood T cell repertoires in COVID-19. Study-level information: PBMCs, B-cell-depleted T cells, or T cells provided the cDNA or gDNA that made up the material.

This rearrangement joins TRBV5-6 to TRBJ1-6, with D perhaps TRBD1 (6 bases). The receptor's source is a woman aged 25-40 years with COVID-19, enrolled during active disease. The sequenced sample was peripheral blood. As DNA, the CDR3 is TGTGCCAGCAGCCCGAAGGCAGGGGCCTCCTATAATTCACCCCTCCACTTT. It specifies CASSPKAGASYNSPLHF.